This T cell receptor (beta chain) originates from a study of regulatory T cells in long-lasting Graves disease. General observations from the study: With persistent disease, TRBV28, TRBJ1-2 and TRBJ2-5 were the favored segments.

The germline V gene has CDR1 LNHNV and CDR2 YYDKDF (reference sequence). V trimming: 0 bases; J trimming: 4 bases; junction bases outside the gene matches: 3. The CDR3 contains 15 residues. Arm-PCR of CDR3 regions and iRepertoire HTBI primers were the basis on which TCR beta libraries were built. MiXCR was run by TCRdb on the multiplex PCR reads, yielding one entry per CDR3 protein. The table has about 440,000 distinct CDR3 sequences, 14% to 15% seen once. Time point: newly diagnosed GD, antithyroid drugs for less than 3 months. The TCR library was made from RNA that had been extracted from PBMCs in TRIzol. This clonotype was counted many times. Its cognate antigen is unknown. In addition, the sample was reused for a study of T cells in Graves' hyperthyroidism and ophthalmopathy. That work contributes: A set of HTBI primers served as the primers for a first-round RT-PCR of the TCR CDR3. Most expanded thyroid clonotypes above 0.001 also appeared in blood.

The chain employs TRBV15 and TRBJ1-1; 9 nucleotides line up with TRBD1. The source material was peripheral blood mononuclear cells (PBMCs), sampled at new diagnosis, from a patient treated with antithyroid drugs. The source is a woman between 25 and 40 years old with Graves disease. The CDR3 region is CATSREGTGITEAFF. In DNA form, the CDR3 reads TGTGCCACCAGCAGAGAAGGGACAGGGATCACTGAAGCTTTCTTT.